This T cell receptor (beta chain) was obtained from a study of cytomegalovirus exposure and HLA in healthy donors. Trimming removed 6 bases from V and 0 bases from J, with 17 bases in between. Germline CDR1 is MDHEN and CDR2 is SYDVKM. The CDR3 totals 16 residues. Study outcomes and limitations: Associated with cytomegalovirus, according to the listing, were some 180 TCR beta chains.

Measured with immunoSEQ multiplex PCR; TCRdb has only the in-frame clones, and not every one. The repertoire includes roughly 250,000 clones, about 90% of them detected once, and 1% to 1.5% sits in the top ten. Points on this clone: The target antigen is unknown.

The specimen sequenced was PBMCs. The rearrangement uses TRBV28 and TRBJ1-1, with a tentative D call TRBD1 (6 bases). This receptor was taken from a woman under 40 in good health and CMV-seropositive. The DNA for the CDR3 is TGTGCCAGCAGGACACGACAGGTCCTGCTGAACACTGAAGCTTTCTTT. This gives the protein CASRTRQVLLNTEAFF.